The 12 T cell receptor beta chains below come from one sample, sequenced in a study of control samples from healthy donors and cancer patients. Profiling relied on immunoSEQ multiplex PCR, and the TCRdb table lists in-frame clones only, not all of them. The data hold some 120,000 clones, with more than 85% observed a single time. The sequencing input was PBMCs. All receptors come from a man aged 45-65 years with head and neck cancer.

The CDR3 nucleotides are TGTGCCAGCAGCCACCGAGAGGGGGGGGGAGATACGCAGTATTTT. It codes for CASSHREGGGDTQYF. J is TRBJ2-3 and V is TRBV7-2; possible D gene TRBD2, 7 bases. Germline V CDR1 and CDR2: SGHTA, FQGNSA. This CDR3 contains 15 residues. With 5 bases removed from V and 5 bases from J, the gap between germline ends came to 17 bases.

The V call is TRBV27, the J call TRBJ2-7; D tentatively fits TRBD1 or TRBD2 (5 bases each). Germline V CDR1 and CDR2: MNHEY, SMNVEV (reference sequence). The CDR3 covers 15 residues. Trimming removed 5 bases from V and 3 bases from J, with 17 bases in between. The CDR3 bases are TGTGCCAGCAGTCCGGGGCAGCGAGGTTACTACGAGCAGTACTTC. It specifies CASSPGQRGYYEQYF.

The chain joins TRBV28 to TRBJ1-2; D might be TRBD1 (5 bases). The CDR3 extends over 13 amino acids. Germline CDR1 MDHEN, CDR2 SYDVKM. The V end was cut by 6 bases, the J end by 1 base, with 9 bases between. The CDR3: CASRSTDNYGYTF. CDR3 DNA: TGTGCCAGCAGGTCGACAGATAACTATGGCTACACCTTC.

The genes are TRBV6-5 and TRBJ1-2, with a possible D match to TRBD1 (5 bases). Germline V gene sequence: CDR1 MNHEY, CDR2 SVGAGI. The CDR3 spans 12 residues. With 5 bases removed from V and 5 bases from J, the gap between germline ends came to 9 bases. The CDR3 DNA is TGTGCCAGCAGTCCAGGGTTTTATGGCTACACCTTC. Translated: CASSPGFYGYTF.

The V call is TRBV9, the J call TRBJ1-3; 7 bases map to TRBD1. The CDR3 totals 15 residues. Germline CDR1 SGDLS, CDR2 YYNGEE. Trimming took 2 bases from V and 3 from J; bases not matched to a gene: 5. The CDR3 spells CASSVGQVLGNTIYF. CDR3 DNA sequence: TGTGCCAGCAGCGTCGGACAGGTTCTTGGAAACACCATATATTTT.

The rearrangement joins TRBV12-3 or TRBV12-4 to TRBJ2-7; D not resolved. With 4 bases removed from V and 4 bases from J, the gap between germline ends came to 11 bases. The CDR3 totals 13 residues. CDR3 coding DNA: TGTGCCAGCAGTTCCCTCGGGCCGTACGAGCAGTACTTC. Its protein is CASSSLGPYEQYF.

The chain is built from TRBV2 and TRBJ2-5, with D possibly matching TRBD1 (6 bases). The length of the CDR3 is 14 residues. CDR1 and CDR2 from the germline V gene are SNHLY and FYNNEI. Between the trimmed V and J ends, which lost 7 bases and 2 bases, there was a span of 14 bases. This CDR3 is CASTRDTRQETQYF. CDR3 coding DNA: TGTGCCAGCACCCGGGACACCCGGCAAGAGACCCAGTACTTC. The variable domain in full, completed from reference TRBV2 and TRBJ2-5, reads EPEVTQTPSHQVTQMGQEVILRCVPISNHLYFYWYRQILGQKVEFLVSFYNNEISEKSEIFDDQFSVERPDGSNFTLKIRSTKLEDSAMYFCASTRDTRQETQYFGPGTRLLVL.

Here the CDR3 DNA reads TGTGCCAGCAGCCTGGGACTCCAATTCTACGAGCAGTACTTC. The encoded protein is CASSLGLQFYEQYF. The chain carries TRBV5-5 and TRBJ2-7; tentatively, D is TRBD2 (6 bases). Per the germline V gene, CDR1 is SGHKS and CDR2 is YYEKEE (reference sequence). V was cut by 4 bases and J by 3 bases, with 14 bases left in between. This CDR3 has 14 residues.

V is TRBV10-2 and J is TRBJ1-1, with 11 nucleotides matching TRBD1. CDR1 and CDR2 from the germline V gene are WSHSY and SAAADI. V trimming: 0 bases; J trimming: 8 bases; junction bases outside the gene matches: 2. This CDR3 comprises 14 residues. CDR3 region: CASSESGTGGEAFF. The CDR3 region has the DNA TGCGCCAGCAGTGAGTCAGGGACAGGGGGGGAAGCTTTCTTT.

V is TRBV9 and J is TRBJ1-5; D ambiguous. This CDR3 region has 15 residues. Germline V gene sequence: CDR1 SGDLS, CDR2 YYNGEE. The V end was cut by 0 bases, the J end by 2 bases, with 9 bases between. CDR3 nucleotides: TGTGCCAGCAGCGTAGCTGGGCAGGGCAATCAGCCCCAGCATTTT. Protein: CASSVAGQGNQPQHF.

The V call is TRBV5-6, the J call TRBJ2-1, with D perhaps TRBD1 (6 bases). Trimming cost V 2 bases and J 8 bases, with 11 bases left between them. The CDR3 loop spans 13 amino acids. Per germline, CDR1 SGHDT and CDR2 YYEEEE. The CDR3 region has the DNA TGTGCCAGCAGCTTCGCAGGGGTAGATGAGCAGTTCTTC. Residues: CASSFAGVDEQFF.

The chain carries TRBV28 and TRBJ1-1; TRBD1 might be the D (6 bases). V was trimmed by 7 bases and J by 0 bases, leaving 12 bases between them. The CDR3 is 14 amino acids. CDR1 MDHEN and CDR2 SYDVKM come from the germline V gene. The chain's CDR3 is CASKTGTLNTEAFF. CDR3 in DNA: TGTGCCAGCAAAACCGGGACACTGAACACTGAAGCTTTCTTT.